Listed below are T cell receptor beta chains from one sample, sequenced in a study of identical twins. Via MiXCR, TCRdb re-called the 5' RACE reads, giving one row per CDR3 protein. The sample has more than 1.5 million distinct CDR3 sequences, around a third seen once. The sample consisted of cord blood. The source of these receptors is a newborn girl in good health. CDR3s include the opening cysteine and the closing phenylalanine or tryptophan. Fields, in order: J gene, clone size, V gene, CDR3 protein. Clone size is given for some rows only: seen once, a few or many times, or a class if the clone is expanded.

TRBJ1-4	.	TRBV29-1	CSVATDLSEKLFF
TRBJ1-6	few	TRBV6-5	CASMSRGSYNSPLHF
TRBJ2-7	.	TRBV20-1	CSARGLAGADEQYF
TRBJ2-7	few	TRBV6-6	CASRSLKQGLEQYF
TRBJ2-3	few	TRBV2	CASSVPPTDYRTQIQDTQYF
TRBJ2-7	.	TRBV7-2	CASSLPGPRNNEQYF
TRBJ1-1	.	TRBV6-6	CASSPRDTGAFF
TRBJ2-7	many	TRBV3-1	CASSHRGEQYF
TRBJ1-5	.	TRBV19	CASTYAGPGGNQPQHF
TRBJ2-1	.	TRBV7-2	CASSKELAHEQFF
TRBJ2-5	.	TRBV29-1	CSVEGGGLSSSYNEQYF
TRBJ1-4	.	TRBV20-1	CSLRQVLPEKLFF
TRBJ2-7	.	TRBV28	CASSLWGWGESYEQYF
TRBJ2-5	.	TRBV20-1	CSARVGTGLETQYF
TRBJ1-3	.	TRBV4-2	CASSPRDRAGNTIYF
TRBJ1-1	few	TRBV5-1	CASSQGHPNTEAFF
TRBJ1-2	.	TRBV6-1	CASSEAYDYGYTF
.	few	TRBV2	CASGGGVYEQYF
TRBJ1-2	many	TRBV27	CASSLSAGVYGYTF
.	.	TRBV7-2	CASSATDGPYEQYF
TRBJ2-3	.	TRBV9	CASSVYSLSTDTQYF
TRBJ2-3	.	TRBV5-1	CASSYKVVAGSTDTQYF
TRBJ2-3	many	TRBV5-1	CASSLDADRTDTQYF
TRBJ1-1	.	TRBV7-9	CASSFSGFMEAFF
TRBJ2-6	few	TRBV27	CASSLGQISGANVLTF
TRBJ2-1	.	TRBV5-4	CASESRVGEQFF
TRBJ2-1	.	TRBV9	CASSASSGNEQFF
TRBJ1-6	few	TRBV10-3	CAIAGDRDSPLHF
TRBJ1-5	.	TRBV6-4	CASSDPERPDQPQHF
.	.	TRBV12-3/TRBV12-4	CASSFGTSALYNEQYF
TRBJ1-1	few	TRBV12-3/TRBV12-4	CASSLKGRAFF
TRBJ2-7	.	TRBV6-2/TRBV6-3	CASSDRGHPLDEQYF
TRBJ1-2	few	TRBV4-1	CASSQDWGRYTF
TRBJ2-1	.	TRBV9	CASSSGGLFNEQFF
TRBJ2-1	many	TRBV7-9	CASSLLAGYNEQFF
TRBJ2-3	many	TRBV5-1	CASRTGATDTQYF
TRBJ2-2	few	TRBV3-1	CASSQDFARELFF
TRBJ2-7	few	TRBV5-1	CASSLKTRETYEQYF
TRBJ1-4	.	TRBV20-1	CSASQTGEKLFF
TRBJ2-1	few	TRBV6-5	CASRELGDNEQFF
TRBJ2-3	many	TRBV10-3	CAISGVGRGTDTQYF
TRBJ2-5	.	TRBV4-1	CATGKTLPNNEQYF
TRBJ2-5	few	TRBV5-4	CASSPGMRETQYF
TRBJ2-1	few	TRBV11-1	CASKAGVYNEQFF
TRBJ1-5	.	TRBV19	CASRGSGDQPQHF
TRBJ2-3	many	TRBV20-1	CSARLDTQYF
TRBJ2-7	.	TRBV29-1	CSVEVDRGWREQYF
TRBJ2-3	few	TRBV2	CASSRPLGGTDTQYF